This TCR beta chain was sequenced during a study of blood T cell repertoires in COVID-19. Assay: immunoSEQ multiplex PCR; the TCRdb copy retains only in-frame clones and omits some. There are 250,000 or so clones in the sample; 83% occur only once, and around 3.3% lies in the top ten. This CDR3 has 15 amino acids. Germline CDR1 reads SGHTA; CDR2 reads FQGNSA. V was clipped by 0 bases and J by 7 bases, with 12 bases between them. Exposed enrollees had met someone with a PCR-confirmed or clinician-diagnosed COVID-19 case at some point within the 2 weeks before study entry. What was sequenced was PBMCs or T cells enriched from blood (not recorded which). The chain employs TRBV7-2 and TRBJ1-4, with D possibly matching TRBD1 (5 bases). This receptor was identified in a woman aged 35 to 49 who had been exposed to COVID-19. The CDR3 spells CASSLAGGMGEKLFF. CDR3 in DNA: TGTGCCAGCAGCTTAGCGGGGGGGATGGGTGAAAAACTGTTTTTT.